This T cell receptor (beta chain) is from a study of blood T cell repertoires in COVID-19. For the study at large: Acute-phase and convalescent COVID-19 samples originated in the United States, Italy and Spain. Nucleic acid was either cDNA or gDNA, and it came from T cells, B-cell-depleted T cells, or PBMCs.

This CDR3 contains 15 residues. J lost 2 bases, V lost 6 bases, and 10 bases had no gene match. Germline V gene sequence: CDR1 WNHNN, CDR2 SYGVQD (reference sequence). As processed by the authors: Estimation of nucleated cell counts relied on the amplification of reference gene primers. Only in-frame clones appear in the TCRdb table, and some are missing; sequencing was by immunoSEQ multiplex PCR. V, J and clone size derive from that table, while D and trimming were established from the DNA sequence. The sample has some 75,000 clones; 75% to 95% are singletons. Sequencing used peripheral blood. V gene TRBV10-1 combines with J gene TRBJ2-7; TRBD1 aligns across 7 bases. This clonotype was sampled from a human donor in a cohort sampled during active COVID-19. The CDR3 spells CASRSGTTGPYEQYF. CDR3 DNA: TGCGCCAGCAGAAGTGGGACGACAGGGCCCTACGAGCAGTACTTC.